The 5 T cell receptor beta chains listed next were all sequenced from one sample in a study of CD8 T cells in ankylosing spondylitis. Each CDR3 protein gets one entry after TCRdb re-called the 5' RACE reads with MiXCR. The sample yields 150,000 to 200,000 distinct CDR3 sequences, about 18% seen once. The sequenced sample was blood, either unsorted or a sorted T cell fraction (not recorded which). The receptors stem from a male donor with ankylosing spondylitis or in good health (not recorded which).

This clonotype was seen a handful of times. The gene calls are TRBV21-1 and TRBJ2-1; the D segment call TRBD2 is taken from the table without a DNA check. TRBV21-1 is a pseudogene. This CDR3 comprises 15 residues. The CDR3 protein is CASRQSGTRDNEQFF. The CDR3 DNA sequence: TGTGCCAGCAGGCAAAGTGGGACTAGGGACAATGAGCAGTTCTTC.

This clonotype appeared a few times. V gene TRBV6-2 or TRBV6-3 combines with J gene TRBJ1-3; 8 positions agree with TRBD1. Germline loops: CDR1 MNHEY, CDR2 SVGEGT. This CDR3 has 17 amino acids. Trimming cost V 4 bases and J 2 bases; bases outside gene matches: 10. The CDR3 is CASSSPHRGDPGNTIYF. The CDR3 bases are TGTGCCAGCAGTTCGCCCCACAGGGGGGATCCTGGAAACACCATATATTTT.

This chain uses TRBV11-2 with TRBJ2-1; tentative D call: TRBD2 (5 bases). Per germline, CDR1 SGHAT and CDR2 FQNNGV. The CDR3 consists of 16 residues. V lost 4 bases and J lost 6, with 19 bases in between. Written as DNA, the CDR3 is TGTGCCAGCAGCTCTGGGCCCAGCGGTTATGTCAATGAGCAGTTCTTC. It is translated as CASSSGPSGYVNEQFF.

A note on this clonotype: Possible read error: a much larger clone is one base away. The gene calls are TRBV7-6 and TRBJ2-3; 10 bases are shared with TRBD2. Germline CDR1 and CDR2: SGHVS and FNYEAQ. The CDR3 contains 17 residues. In DNA, the CDR3 is TGTGCCAGCAGCCCAGAAGGACTAGCGGCGCCCACAGATTCGCAGTATTTT. Its translation is CASSPEGLAAPTDSQYF.

Judged by abundance, this clonotype is medium-sized. V usage is TRBV29-1 and J usage is TRBJ2-1; D not certain. This CDR3 has 15 residues. Germline CDR1 and CDR2: SQVTM and ANQGSEA. V gave up 4 bases and J gave up 9 bases, with 22 bases separating them. CDR3 nucleotide sequence: TGCAGCGTTGTAGTTTACGGCGTCCGTGGTGGTGAGCAGTTCTTC. Protein sequence: CSVVVYGVRGGEQFF.